A selection of T cell receptor beta chains follows, all from one sample in a study of shared clonotypes between healthy human individuals. TCRdb's table, derived via immunoSEQ multiplex PCR, lists solely in-frame clones and lacks some. The sample lists about 490,000 clones; around 78% were seen once. The sequencing sample was made of PBMCs. These receptors were taken from a middle-aged woman in good health. Some clones in this sample may be carry-over from other donors' samples. CDR3s include the opening cysteine and the closing phenylalanine or tryptophan. The D gene is left open where the match is weak. Some rows have no size entry. The others give once, few or many, or a class for an expanded clone.

v_gene	abundance	j_gene	d_gene	CDR3nt	CDR3aa
TRBV30	-	TRBJ2-2	-	TGTGCCTGGAGTGTGGACCCTCGAACCGGGGAGCTGTTTTTT	CAWSVDPRTGELFF
TRBV5-1	-	TRBJ2-1	TRBD2	TGCGCCAGCAGCTCAGCGGGAGTAGGCTACAATGAGCAGTTCTTC	CASSSAGVGYNEQFF
TRBV5-4	-	TRBJ1-2	-	TGTGCCAGCAGCTCCTTCCGGGAAAAAAACTATGGCTACACCTTC	CASSSFREKNYGYTF
TRBV30	-	TRBJ2-1	TRBD1	TGTGCGAGGGGGCAGCCAGGTTGGAATGAGCAGTTCTTC	CARGQPGWNEQFF
TRBV9	-	TRBJ1-1	-	TGTGCCAGCAGCCGCGGCGGGGGGTCATTGAACACTGAAGCTTTCTTT	CASSRGGGSLNTEAFF
TRBV5-1	-	TRBJ2-3	-	TGCGCCAGCGGCCTCTCTCTTTTCGCAGATACGCAGTATTTT	CASGLSLFADTQYF
TRBV9	-	TRBJ2-3	TRBD2	TGTGCCAGCAGCCCTCGTAGCGGGAGGGCCTCAGATACGCAGTATTTT	CASSPRSGRASDTQYF
TRBV29-1	few	TRBJ1-3	-	TGCAGCGTGGGACTTTTTGGAAACACCATATATTTT	CSVGLFGNTIYF
TRBV7-2	-	TRBJ2-1	TRBD2	TGTGCCAGCAGCTTAGAGCCCAGCGGGAGTAGGGTGTTCTTC	CASSLEPSGSRVFF
TRBV7-2	-	TRBJ2-5	TRBD2	TGTGCCAGCAGCTCCGAAGGACTAGCAGAAGAGACCCAGTACTTC	CASSSEGLAEETQYF
TRBV7-9	-	TRBJ2-1	-	TGTGCCAGCAGCTCCTACGGGGCAAATGAGCAGTTCTTC	CASSSYGANEQFF
TRBV5-1	many	TRBJ2-3	TRBD2	TGCGCCAGCAGCCCAAGGCGTCTAGCGGGTGGCACAGATACGCAGTATTTT	CASSPRRLAGGTDTQYF
TRBV10-2	-	TRBJ2-3	-	TGCGCCAGCAGTCGGGGGATTTGGCCGCATCTAGATACGCAGTATTTT	CASSRGIWPHLDTQYF
TRBV18	few	TRBJ1-1	-	TGTGCCAGCTCACCAAGGACAACAAACACTGAAGCTTTCTTT	CASSPRTTNTEAFF
TRBV7-8	-	TRBJ2-7	TRBD1	TGTGCCAGCAGCCAGCAAACCGGGACAGGGCCGTACGAGCAGTACTTC	CASSQQTGTGPYEQYF
TRBV15	-	TRBJ2-3	TRBD1	TGTGCCACCAGCACCGGACAGGGAGATAGAGCAGATACGCAGTATTTT	CATSTGQGDRADTQYF
TRBV30	once	TRBJ2-7	-	TGTGCCTGGAGTGTACGGGGCGATTACGAGCAGTACTTC	CAWSVRGDYEQYF
TRBV28	-	TRBJ1-1	TRBD1	TGTGCCAGCAGGGGGACAGGCGGCGGCACTGAAGCTTTCTTT	CASRGTGGGTEAFF
TRBV21-1	-	TRBJ1-2	-	TGTGCCAGCAGCCTCCGGGACAGGAGAAACTATGGCTACACCTTC	CASSLRDRRNYGYTF
TRBV19	-	TRBJ2-6	-	TGTGCCAGTAGTATAGGGTTGGCTGGGGCCAACGTCCTGACTTTC	CASSIGLAGANVLTF
TRBV2	-	TRBJ2-1	TRBD1	TGTGCCAGCAGTGAGACGACAGGGCTTGGGGAGCAGTTCTTC	CASSETTGLGEQFF
TRBV27	-	TRBJ2-7	-	TGTGCCAGCAGTTCAAGCCGCTACGAGCAGTACTTC	CASSSSRYEQYF
TRBV28	-	TRBJ2-3	TRBD2	TGTGCCAGCAGTTTGGGGACTAGCGGGAGTGTTACGCAGTATTTT	CASSLGTSGSVTQYF
TRBV9	-	TRBJ2-2	-	TGTGCCAGCAGCGCCGGAGGAGGGGCAATGGGGGAGCTGTTTTTT	CASSAGGGAMGELFF
TRBV9	once	TRBJ2-7	-	TGTGCCAGCAGCGTAGCCCCGGGACCGTCCTACGAGCAGTACTTC	CASSVAPGPSYEQYF
TRBV10-3	-	TRBJ2-1	-	TGTGCCATCAGCGGAGGGGGCTTGTCCTACAATGAGCAGTTCTTC	CAISGGGLSYNEQFF
TRBV5-1	-	TRBJ1-1	-	TGCGCCAGCAGCGGTCCGGTGAACACTGAAGCTTTCTTT	CASSGPVNTEAFF
TRBV6-5	-	TRBJ1-5	-	TGTGCCAGCAGTTCCTTGGCAGGGGCCTGGCAGCCCCAGCATTTT	CASSSLAGAWQPQHF
TRBV11-3	once	TRBJ2-7	TRBD2	TGTGCCAGCAGCTTAGGGGGGGGACTAGCTGACGCCTACGAGCAGTACTTC	CASSLGGGLADAYEQYF
TRBV28	-	TRBJ2-2	-	TGTGCCAGCCGGGCGAACACCGGGGAGCTGTTTTTT	CASRANTGELFF
TRBV15	-	TRBJ2-7	TRBD2	TGTGCCACCAGCAGAGGAGGGACTAGCGGGAGCTCGGCGTTCGAGCAGTACTTC	CATSRGGTSGSSAFEQYF
TRBV21-1	-	TRBJ2-7	-	TGTGCCAGGGGAAACTACGAGCAGTACTTC	CARGNYEQYF
TRBV27	-	TRBJ1-5	-	TGTGCCAGCAGTCCCTCGTCGGGAGGATTTCAGCCCCAGCATTTT	CASSPSSGGFQPQHF
TRBV7-3	-	TRBJ2-7	TRBD2	TGTGCCAGCAGCCCGACTAGCGGGAACTACGAGCAGTACTTC	CASSPTSGNYEQYF
TRBV5-1	few	TRBJ2-7	-	TGCGCCAGCAGCGAGAGCGGTCTACGCTCCTACGAGCAGTACTTC	CASSESGLRSYEQYF
TRBV11-2	-	TRBJ2-7	-	TGTGCCAGCAGCCCGCGGGACGGTAACCCCTACGAGCAGTACTTC	CASSPRDGNPYEQYF
TRBV30	-	TRBJ2-3	-	TGTGCCTGGAGTGTACGGTGGGGCGAGGCAGATACGCAGTATTTT	CAWSVRWGEADTQYF
TRBV5-4	once	TRBJ1-1	-	TGTGCCAGCAGCCCCCCCGGGACCGCTACTGAAGCTTTCTTT	CASSPPGTATEAFF
TRBV27	-	TRBJ1-4	TRBD1	TGTGCCAGCAGAGCCGACAGGGTCGGGACCAATGAAAAACTGTTTTTT	CASRADRVGTNEKLFF
TRBV9	few	TRBJ2-3	TRBD2	TGTGCCAGCAGCGCGACTAGCGGGAGTACAGATACGCAGTATTTT	CASSATSGSTDTQYF
TRBV18	-	TRBJ1-4	-	TGTGCCAGCTCCGGAGCAAGCCTTAATGAAAAACTGTTTTTT	CASSGASLNEKLFF
TRBV7-3	-	TRBJ2-1	TRBD2	TGTGCCAGCAGCTTCGGGAGGGCCAATGAGCAGTTCTTC	CASSFGRANEQFF
TRBV29-1	-	TRBJ2-5	-	TGCAGCGTTGATACCGGGGGCCAAGAGACCCAGTACTTC	CSVDTGGQETQYF
TRBV27	-	TRBJ2-1	TRBD2	TGTGCCAGCAGTTTATCGCGGGAGTGGGGCAATGAGCAGTTCTTC	CASSLSREWGNEQFF
TRBV7-8	-	TRBJ1-5	-	TGTGCCAGCAGCTTAGAGAGAGGGCTTGGCAATCAGCCCCAGCATTTT	CASSLERGLGNQPQHF
TRBV30	-	TRBJ2-1	TRBD2	TGTGCCTGGAGTGTAGCTAGCGGGAGCTACAATGAGCAGTTCTTC	CAWSVASGSYNEQFF
TRBV18	-	TRBJ1-1	-	TGTGCCAGCTCACCACCGGGGCCCGGAGCTTTCTTT	CASSPPGPGAFF
TRBV28	-	TRBJ2-7	-	TGTGCCAGTATACAAAGCGGGCCTGCTTTCTACGAGCAGTACTTC	CASIQSGPAFYEQYF
TRBV5-1	many	TRBJ2-2	-	TGCGCCAGCAGGGTGAATGGCGGGGAGCTGTTTTTT	CASRVNGGELFF
TRBV7-9	-	TRBJ2-7	-	TGTGCCAGCACCTCGAAGGGGAACGACGAGCAGTACTTC	CASTSKGNDEQYF
TRBV18	-	TRBJ2-3	-	TGTGCCAGCTCACCACCAACTCTAGATACGCAGTATTTT	CASSPPTLDTQYF